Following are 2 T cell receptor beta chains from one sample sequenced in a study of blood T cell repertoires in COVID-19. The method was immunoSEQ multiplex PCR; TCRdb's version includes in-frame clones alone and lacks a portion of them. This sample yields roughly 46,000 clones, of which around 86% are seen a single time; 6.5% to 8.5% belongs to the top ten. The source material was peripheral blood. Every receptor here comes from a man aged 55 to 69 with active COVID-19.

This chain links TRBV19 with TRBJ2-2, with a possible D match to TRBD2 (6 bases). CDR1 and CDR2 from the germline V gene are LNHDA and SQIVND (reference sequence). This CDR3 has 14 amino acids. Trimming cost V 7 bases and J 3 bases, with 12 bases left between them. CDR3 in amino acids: CASTFSGYTGELFF. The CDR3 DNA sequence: TGTGCCAGTACCTTTAGCGGATACACCGGGGAGCTGTTTTTT.

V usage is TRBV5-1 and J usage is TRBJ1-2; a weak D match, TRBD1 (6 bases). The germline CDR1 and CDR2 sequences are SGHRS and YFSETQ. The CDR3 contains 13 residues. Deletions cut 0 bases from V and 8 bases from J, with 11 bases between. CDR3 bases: TGCGCCAGCAGCTTGGCAGGGGAGCGAGGCTACACCTTC. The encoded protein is CASSLAGERGYTF.